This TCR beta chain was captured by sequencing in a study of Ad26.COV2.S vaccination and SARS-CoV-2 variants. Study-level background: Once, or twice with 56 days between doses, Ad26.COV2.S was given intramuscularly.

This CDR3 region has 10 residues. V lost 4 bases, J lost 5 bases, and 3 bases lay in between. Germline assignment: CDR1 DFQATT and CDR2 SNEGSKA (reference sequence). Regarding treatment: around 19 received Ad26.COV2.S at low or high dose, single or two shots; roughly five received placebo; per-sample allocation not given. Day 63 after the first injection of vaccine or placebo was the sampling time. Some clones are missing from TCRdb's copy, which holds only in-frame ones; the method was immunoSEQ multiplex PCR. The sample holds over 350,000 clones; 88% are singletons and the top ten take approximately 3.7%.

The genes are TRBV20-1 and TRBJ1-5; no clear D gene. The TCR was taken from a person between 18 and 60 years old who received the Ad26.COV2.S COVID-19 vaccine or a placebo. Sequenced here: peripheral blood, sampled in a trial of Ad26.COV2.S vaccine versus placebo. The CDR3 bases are TGCAGTGCTATTTATCAGCCCCAGCATTTT. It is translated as CSAIYQPQHF.